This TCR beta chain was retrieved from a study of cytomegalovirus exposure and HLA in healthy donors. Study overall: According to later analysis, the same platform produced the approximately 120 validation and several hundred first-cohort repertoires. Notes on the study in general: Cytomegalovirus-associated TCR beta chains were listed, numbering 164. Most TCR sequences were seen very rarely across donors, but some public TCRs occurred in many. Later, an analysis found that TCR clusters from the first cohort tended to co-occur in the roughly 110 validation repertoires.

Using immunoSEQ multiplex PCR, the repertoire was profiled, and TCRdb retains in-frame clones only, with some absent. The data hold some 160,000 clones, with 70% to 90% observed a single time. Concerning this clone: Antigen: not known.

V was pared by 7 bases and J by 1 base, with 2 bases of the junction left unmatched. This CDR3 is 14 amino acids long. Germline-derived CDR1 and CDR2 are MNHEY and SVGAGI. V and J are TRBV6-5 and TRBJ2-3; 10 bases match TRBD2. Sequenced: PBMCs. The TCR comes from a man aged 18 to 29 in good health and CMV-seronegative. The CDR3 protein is CASKGTSGTDTQYF. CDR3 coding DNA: TGTGCCAGCAAAGGGACTAGCGGCACAGATACGCAGTATTTT.